This T cell receptor (beta chain) stems from a study of a mutant IDH1 vaccine in newly diagnosed glioma. At the level of the study: Commencement of vaccination occurred 4-6 weeks following radiotherapy alone, or concurrently with temozolomide cycles.

As concerns this clone: Its antigen is undetermined.

Time point described: week 11, during vaccination. A single vaccine dose contained 300 ug of mutant IDH1 20-mer peptide, and topical imiquimod was used with it. New IDH1-mutant, ATRX-lost WHO grade 3 or 4 astrocytomas occurred in donors. Clones were sequenced by immunoSEQ multiplex PCR, and TCRdb holds only the in-frame ones, with some missing. The repertoire has fewer than 65,000 clones, about 80% of them found once; the top ten carry over 4.5%. The sample was PBMCs, taken from a glioma patient whose treatment included an IDH1 peptide vaccine. The sequence was obtained from a man aged 50 to 60 with glioma.

DNA of the CDR3: TGCGCCAGCAGCCAAATGGCAGGCCGCTATAGCAATCAGCCCCAGCATTTT. Amino acid sequence: CASSQMAGRYSNQPQHF. The V call is TRBV4-1, the J call TRBJ1-5; D uncertain. CDR1 and CDR2 (germline): MGHRA, YSYEKL. V shed 2 bases and J shed 0 bases, with 14 bases lying between them. CDR3 size: 17 residues.